Listed below are T cell receptor beta chains from one sample, sequenced in a study of high-grade serous ovarian cancer treatment subgroups. Sequencing used immunoSEQ multiplex PCR; TCRdb keeps in-frame clones, though not all of them. In the table there are 3,500 to 4,500 clones, 76% of which are singletons. Sequencing was carried out using tumor tissue. The receptor source for this set is a human donor with high-grade serous ovarian cancer. Both conserved end residues are part of each CDR3. D genes are given only for firm matches. Rows give clone size only sometimes, using once, few, many, or a class for an expanded clone.

v_gene: TRBV7-6; j_gene: TRBJ1-4; abundance: few; d_gene: TRBD1; CDR3nt: TGTGCCAGCAGCTTAGATGGCCCAGGGGGAGGAGAAAAACTGTTTTTT; CDR3aa: CASSLDGPGGGEKLFF
v_gene: TRBV6-1; j_gene: TRBJ1-5; abundance: .; d_gene: TRBD1; CDR3nt: TGTGCCAGCAGTGGTACAGGGGGCGGTCAGCCCCAGCATTTT; CDR3aa: CASSGTGGGQPQHF
v_gene: TRBV7-2; j_gene: TRBJ2-2; abundance: few; d_gene: .; CDR3nt: TGTGCCAGCAGCCCCAACTTAGATACCGGGGAGCTGTTTTTT; CDR3aa: CASSPNLDTGELFF
v_gene: TRBV2; j_gene: TRBJ2-2; abundance: .; d_gene: .; CDR3nt: TGTGCCAGCAGTTCTGACAGGAACACCGGGGAGCTGTTTTTT; CDR3aa: CASSSDRNTGELFF
v_gene: TRBV28; j_gene: TRBJ2-1; abundance: .; d_gene: TRBD2; CDR3nt: TGTGCCAGCAGTTCAGCGGGCGGGGGGGTCTACAATGAGCAGTTCTTC; CDR3aa: CASSSAGGGVYNEQFF
v_gene: TRBV28; j_gene: TRBJ1-1; abundance: .; d_gene: .; CDR3nt: TGTGCCAGCAGTTTAATAGCGAACACTGAAGCTTTCTTT; CDR3aa: CASSLIANTEAFF
v_gene: TRBV9; j_gene: TRBJ2-1; abundance: few; d_gene: TRBD2; CDR3nt: TGTGCCAGCAGCGCAATTAGCGGGGGCCTTTACAATGAGCAGTTCTTC; CDR3aa: CASSAISGGLYNEQFF
v_gene: TRBV15; j_gene: TRBJ1-4; abundance: large; d_gene: TRBD1; CDR3nt: TGTGCCACCAGCAGAGATTCGGGCAGGGGGAATGAAAAACTGTTTTTT; CDR3aa: CATSRDSGRGNEKLFF
v_gene: TRBV4-1; j_gene: TRBJ1-5; abundance: .; d_gene: .; CDR3nt: TGCGCCAGCAGCCAAGCACAGGGAGGGCAGCCCCAGCATTTT; CDR3aa: CASSQAQGGQPQHF
v_gene: TRBV25-1; j_gene: TRBJ1-1; abundance: .; d_gene: TRBD1; CDR3nt: TGTGCCAGCAGTGAAGCGGGGACAGCGAACACTGAAGCTTTCTTT; CDR3aa: CASSEAGTANTEAFF
v_gene: TRBV7-6; j_gene: TRBJ1-6; abundance: few; d_gene: TRBD1; CDR3nt: TGTGCCAGCAGCTCCGACAGGGGGAATTCACCCCTCCACTTT; CDR3aa: CASSSDRGNSPLHF